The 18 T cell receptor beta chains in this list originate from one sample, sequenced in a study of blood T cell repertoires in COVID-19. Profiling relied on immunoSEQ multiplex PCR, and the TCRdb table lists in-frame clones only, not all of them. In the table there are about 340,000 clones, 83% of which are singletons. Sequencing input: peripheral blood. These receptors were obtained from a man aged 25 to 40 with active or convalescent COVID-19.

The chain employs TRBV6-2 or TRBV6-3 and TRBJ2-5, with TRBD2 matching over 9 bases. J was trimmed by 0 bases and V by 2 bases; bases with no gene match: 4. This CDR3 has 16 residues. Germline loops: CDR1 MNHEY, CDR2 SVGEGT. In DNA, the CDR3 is TGTGCCAGCAGTTACGGCGGGGGGGGGTACCAAGAGACCCAGTACTTC. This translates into CASSYGGGGYQETQYF.

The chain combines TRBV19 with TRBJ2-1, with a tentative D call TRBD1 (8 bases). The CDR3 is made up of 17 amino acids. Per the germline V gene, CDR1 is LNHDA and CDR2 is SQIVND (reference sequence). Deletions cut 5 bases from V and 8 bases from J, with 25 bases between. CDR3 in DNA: TGTGCCAGTAGTTCGAGGGGGGGGACAGGAGTTAGCGATGAGCAGTTCTTC. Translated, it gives CASSSRGGTGVSDEQFF.

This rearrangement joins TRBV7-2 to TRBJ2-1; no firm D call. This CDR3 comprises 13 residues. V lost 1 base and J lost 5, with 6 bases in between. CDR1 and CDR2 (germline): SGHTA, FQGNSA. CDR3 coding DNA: TGTGCCAGCAGCTTAGGGCCGAACAATGAGCAGTTCTTC. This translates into CASSLGPNNEQFF.

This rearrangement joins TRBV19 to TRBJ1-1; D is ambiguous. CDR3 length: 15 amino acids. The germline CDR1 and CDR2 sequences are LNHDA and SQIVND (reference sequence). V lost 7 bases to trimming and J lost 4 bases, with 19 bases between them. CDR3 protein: CASTRGLRTGTEAFF. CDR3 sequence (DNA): TGTGCCAGTACCAGAGGGCTTAGGACGGGCACTGAAGCTTTCTTT. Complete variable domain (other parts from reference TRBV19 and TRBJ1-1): DGGITQSPKYLFRKEGQNVTLSCEQNLNHDAMYWYRQDPGQGLRLIYYSQIVNDFQKGDIAEGYSVSREKKESFPLTVTSAQKNPTAFYLCASTRGLRTGTEAFFGQGTRLTVV.

For the CDR3, the DNA is TGTGCCAGCAGGTCTGACAGAGTCTCTGGAAACACCATATATTTT. It translates to CASRSDRVSGNTIYF. The chain employs TRBV7-8 and TRBJ1-3; TRBD1 might be the D (5 bases). V shed 6 bases and J shed 0 bases, with 12 bases lying between them. CDR1 and CDR2 from the germline V gene are SGHVS and FQNEAQ. CDR3 length: 15 amino acids.

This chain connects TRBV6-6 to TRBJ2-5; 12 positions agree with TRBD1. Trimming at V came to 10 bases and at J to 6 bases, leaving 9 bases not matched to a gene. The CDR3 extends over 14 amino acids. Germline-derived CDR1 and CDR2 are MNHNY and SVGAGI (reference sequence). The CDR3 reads CATSGQGAIQTQYF. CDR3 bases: TGTGCCACCTCGGGACAGGGGGCGATTCAGACCCAGTACTTC.

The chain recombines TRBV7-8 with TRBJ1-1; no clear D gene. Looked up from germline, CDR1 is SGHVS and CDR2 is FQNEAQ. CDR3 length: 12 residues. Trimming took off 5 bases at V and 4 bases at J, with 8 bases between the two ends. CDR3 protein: CASSLAGTEAFF. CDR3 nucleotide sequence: TGTGCCAGCAGCCTTGCCGGCACTGAAGCTTTCTTT.

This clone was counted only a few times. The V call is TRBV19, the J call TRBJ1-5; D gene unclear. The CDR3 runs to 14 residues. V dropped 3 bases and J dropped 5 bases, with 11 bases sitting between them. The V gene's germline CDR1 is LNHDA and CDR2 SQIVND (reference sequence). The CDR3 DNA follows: TGTGCCAGTAGTATGAACCGTATAGATCAGCCCCAGCATTTT. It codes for CASSMNRIDQPQHF.

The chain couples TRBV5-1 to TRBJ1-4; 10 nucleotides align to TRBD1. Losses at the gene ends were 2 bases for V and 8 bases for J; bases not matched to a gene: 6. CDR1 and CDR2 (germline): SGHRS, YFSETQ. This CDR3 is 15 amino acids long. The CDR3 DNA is TGCGCCAGCAGCTTAAACAGGGGACAGGGGGAAAAACTGTTTTTT. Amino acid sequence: CASSLNRGQGEKLFF.

DNA of the CDR3: TGTGCCAGCAGCTTTGGGACTAGCGTACACAATGAGCAGTTCTTC. Translated: CASSFGTSVHNEQFF. V is TRBV5-4 and J is TRBJ2-1, with 10 positions matching TRBD2. The junction had 4 bases not matched to a gene; V was cut back by 2 bases and J by 5 bases. Germline CDR1 reads SGHNT; CDR2 reads YYREEE (reference sequence). This CDR3 spans 15 amino acids.

The CDR3 is CASSPNLSSGNTIYF. CDR3 DNA: TGTGCCAGCAGTCCAAATCTGAGCTCTGGAAACACCATATATTTT. This chain connects TRBV6-5 to TRBJ1-3; D gene uncertain. The germline gives CDR1 MNHEY, CDR2 SVGAGI. The CDR3 sequence is 15 residues long. V lost 5 bases, J lost 0 bases, and 11 bases lay in between.

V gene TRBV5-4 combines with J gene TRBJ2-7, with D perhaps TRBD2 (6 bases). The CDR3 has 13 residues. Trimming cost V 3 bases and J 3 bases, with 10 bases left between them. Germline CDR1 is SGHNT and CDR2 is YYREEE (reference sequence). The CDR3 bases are TGTGCCAGCAGCTCGGGGGACGGCTACGAGCAGTACTTC. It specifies CASSSGDGYEQYF.

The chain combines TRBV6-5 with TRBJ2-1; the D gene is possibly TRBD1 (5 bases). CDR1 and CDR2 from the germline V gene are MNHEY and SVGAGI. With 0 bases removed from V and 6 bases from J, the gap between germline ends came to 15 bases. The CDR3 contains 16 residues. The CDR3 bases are TGTGCCAGCAGTTACTCGATAGGGGTTCATCGCAATGAGCAGTTCTTC. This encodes CASSYSIGVHRNEQFF.

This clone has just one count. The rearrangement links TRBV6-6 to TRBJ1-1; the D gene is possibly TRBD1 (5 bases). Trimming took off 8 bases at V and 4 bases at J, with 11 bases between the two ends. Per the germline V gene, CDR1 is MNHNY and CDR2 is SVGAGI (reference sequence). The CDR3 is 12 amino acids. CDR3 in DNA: TGTGCCAGCGGGGCGGGGGGCACTGAAGCTTTCTTT. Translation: CASGAGGTEAFF.

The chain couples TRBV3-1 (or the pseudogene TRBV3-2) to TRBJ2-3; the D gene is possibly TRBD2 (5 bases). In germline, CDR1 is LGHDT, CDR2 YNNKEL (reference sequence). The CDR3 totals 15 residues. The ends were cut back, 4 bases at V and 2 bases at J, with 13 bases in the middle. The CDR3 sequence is CASSLGLPPTDTQYF. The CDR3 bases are TGTGCCAGCAGCCTCGGACTCCCCCCCACAGATACGCAGTATTTT.

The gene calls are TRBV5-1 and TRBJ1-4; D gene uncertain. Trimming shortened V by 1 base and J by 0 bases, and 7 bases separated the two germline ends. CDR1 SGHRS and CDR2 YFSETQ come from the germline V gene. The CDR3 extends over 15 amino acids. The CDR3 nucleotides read TGCGCCAGCAGCTTGAGCCCGGCAACTAATGAAAAACTGTTTTTT. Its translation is CASSLSPATNEKLFF.

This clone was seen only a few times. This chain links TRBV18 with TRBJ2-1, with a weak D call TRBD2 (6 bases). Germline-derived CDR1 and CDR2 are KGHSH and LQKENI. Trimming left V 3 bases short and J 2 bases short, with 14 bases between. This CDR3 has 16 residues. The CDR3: CASSPAGGEAYNEQFF. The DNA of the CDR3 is TGTGCCAGCTCACCGGCTGGCGGGGAAGCCTACAATGAGCAGTTCTTC.

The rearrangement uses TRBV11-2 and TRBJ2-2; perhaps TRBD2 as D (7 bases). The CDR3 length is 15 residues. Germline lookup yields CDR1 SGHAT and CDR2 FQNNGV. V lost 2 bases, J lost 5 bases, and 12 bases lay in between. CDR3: CASSLLGGGTGELFF. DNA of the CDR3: TGTGCCAGCAGCTTATTAGGGGGAGGGACCGGGGAGCTGTTTTTT.